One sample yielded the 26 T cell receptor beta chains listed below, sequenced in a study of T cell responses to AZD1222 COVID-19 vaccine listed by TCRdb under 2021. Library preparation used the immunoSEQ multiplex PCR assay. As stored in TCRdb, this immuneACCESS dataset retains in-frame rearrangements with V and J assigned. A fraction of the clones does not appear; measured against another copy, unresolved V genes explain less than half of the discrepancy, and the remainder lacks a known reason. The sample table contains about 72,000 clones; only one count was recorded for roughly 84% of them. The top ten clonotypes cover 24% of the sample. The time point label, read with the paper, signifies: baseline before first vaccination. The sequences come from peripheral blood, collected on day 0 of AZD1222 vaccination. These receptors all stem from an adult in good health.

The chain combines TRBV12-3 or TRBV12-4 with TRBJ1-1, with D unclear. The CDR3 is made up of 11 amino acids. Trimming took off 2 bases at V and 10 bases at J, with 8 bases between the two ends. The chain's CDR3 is CASSLNFGAFF. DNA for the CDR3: TGTGCCAGCAGTTTAAACTTTGGAGCTTTCTTT.

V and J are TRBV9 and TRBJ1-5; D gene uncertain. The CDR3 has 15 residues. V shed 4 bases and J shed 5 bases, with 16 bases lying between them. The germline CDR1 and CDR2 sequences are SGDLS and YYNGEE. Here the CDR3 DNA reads TGTGCCAGCAGCCACGGGCCCCGTTTGGATCAGCCCCAGCATTTT. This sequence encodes CASSHGPRLDQPQHF.

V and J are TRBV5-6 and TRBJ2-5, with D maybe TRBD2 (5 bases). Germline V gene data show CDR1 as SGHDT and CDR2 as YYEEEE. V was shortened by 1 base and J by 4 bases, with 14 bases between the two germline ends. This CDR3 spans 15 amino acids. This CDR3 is CASSLRVVLAETQYF. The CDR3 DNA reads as TGTGCCAGCAGCTTGCGGGTCGTGCTAGCAGAGACCCAGTACTTC.

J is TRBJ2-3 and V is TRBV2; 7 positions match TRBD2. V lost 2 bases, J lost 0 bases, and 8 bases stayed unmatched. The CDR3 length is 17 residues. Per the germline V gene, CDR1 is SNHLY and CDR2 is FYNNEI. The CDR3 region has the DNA TGTGCCAGCAGTGAAATTGGGCGGGGGAGTAGCACAGATACGCAGTATTTT. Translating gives CASSEIGRGSSTDTQYF.

The DNA for the CDR3 is TGCGCCAGCAGCCAAGATTCGGGGGTGTTCGACTATGGCTACACCTTC. Translated, it gives CASSQDSGVFDYGYTF. The rearrangement joins TRBV4-3 to TRBJ1-2; tentatively, D is TRBD1 (5 bases). The germline V gene encodes CDR1 LGHNA and CDR2 YSLEER. The V and J ends lost 0 bases and 3 bases respectively, with 14 bases between them. The CDR3 spans 16 residues.

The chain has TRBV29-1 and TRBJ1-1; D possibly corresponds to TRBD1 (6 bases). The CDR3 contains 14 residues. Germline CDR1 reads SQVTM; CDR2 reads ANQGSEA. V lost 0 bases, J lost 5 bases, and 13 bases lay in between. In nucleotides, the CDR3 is TGCAGCGTTGAAGACCCTACAGGGAAAACTGAAGCTTTCTTT. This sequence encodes CSVEDPTGKTEAFF.

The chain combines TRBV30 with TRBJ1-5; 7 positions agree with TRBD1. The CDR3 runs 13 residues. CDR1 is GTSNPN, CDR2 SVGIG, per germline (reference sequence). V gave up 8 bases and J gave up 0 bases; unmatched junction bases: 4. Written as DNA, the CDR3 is TGTGCCGCCGGGACAGATAGCAATCAGCCCCAGCATTTT. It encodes CAAGTDSNQPQHF.

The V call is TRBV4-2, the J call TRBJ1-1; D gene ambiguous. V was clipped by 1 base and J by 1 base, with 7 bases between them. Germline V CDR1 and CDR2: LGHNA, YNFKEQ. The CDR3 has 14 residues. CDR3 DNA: TGTGCCAGCAGCCAAGCGCTATCGAACACTGAAGCTTTCTTT. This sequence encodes CASSQALSNTEAFF.

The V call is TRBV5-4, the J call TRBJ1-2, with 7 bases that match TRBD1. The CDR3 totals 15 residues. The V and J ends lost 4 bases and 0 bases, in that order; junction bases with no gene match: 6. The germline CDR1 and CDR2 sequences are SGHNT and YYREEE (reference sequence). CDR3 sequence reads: CASSVRTGANYGYTF. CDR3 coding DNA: TGTGCCAGCAGCGTGAGGACAGGAGCTAACTATGGCTACACCTTC.

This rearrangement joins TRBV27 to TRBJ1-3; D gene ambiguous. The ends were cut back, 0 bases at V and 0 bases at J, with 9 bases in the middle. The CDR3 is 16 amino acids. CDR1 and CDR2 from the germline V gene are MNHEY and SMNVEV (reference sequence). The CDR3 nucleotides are TGTGCCAGCAGTTTATCGATCCCAGGCTCTGGAAACACCATATATTTT. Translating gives CASSLSIPGSGNTIYF.

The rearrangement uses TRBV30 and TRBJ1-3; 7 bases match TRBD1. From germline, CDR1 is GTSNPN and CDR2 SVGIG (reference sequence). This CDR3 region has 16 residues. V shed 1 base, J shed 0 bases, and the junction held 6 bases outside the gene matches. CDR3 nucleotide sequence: TGTGCCTGGAGTGCACCGGGACAGCACTCTGGAAACACCATATATTTT. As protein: CAWSAPGQHSGNTIYF.

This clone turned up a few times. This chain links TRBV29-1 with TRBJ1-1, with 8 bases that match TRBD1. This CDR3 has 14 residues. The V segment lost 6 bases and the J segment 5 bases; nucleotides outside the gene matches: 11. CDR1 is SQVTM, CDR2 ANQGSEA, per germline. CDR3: CSVSGGTGRTEAFF. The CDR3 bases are TGCAGCGTCTCGGGAGGGACAGGTAGGACTGAAGCTTTCTTT. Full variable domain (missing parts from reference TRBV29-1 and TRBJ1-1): SAVISQKPSRDICQRGTSLTIQCQVDSQVTMMFWYRQQPGQSLTLIATANQGSEATYESGFVIDKFPISRPNLTFSTLTVSNMSPEDSSIYLCSVSGGTGRTEAFFGQGTRLTVV.

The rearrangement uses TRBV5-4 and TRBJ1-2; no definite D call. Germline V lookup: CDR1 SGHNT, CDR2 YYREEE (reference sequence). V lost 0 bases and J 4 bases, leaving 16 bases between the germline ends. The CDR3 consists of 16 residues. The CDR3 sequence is CASSLETWESSYGYTF. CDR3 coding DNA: TGTGCCAGCAGCTTGGAGACTTGGGAAAGCTCCTATGGCTACACCTTC.

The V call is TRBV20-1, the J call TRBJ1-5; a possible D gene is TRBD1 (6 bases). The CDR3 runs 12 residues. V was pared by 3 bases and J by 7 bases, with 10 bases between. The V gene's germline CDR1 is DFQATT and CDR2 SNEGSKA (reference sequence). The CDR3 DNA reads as TGCAGTGCTAGTCAGGGGCCACAGCCCCAGCATTTT. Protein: CSASQGPQPQHF.

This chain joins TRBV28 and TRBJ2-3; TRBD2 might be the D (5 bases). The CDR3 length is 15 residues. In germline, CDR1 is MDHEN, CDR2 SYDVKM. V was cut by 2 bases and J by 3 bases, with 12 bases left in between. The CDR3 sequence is CASSLLAPPTDTQYF. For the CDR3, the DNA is TGTGCCAGCAGTTTACTAGCTCCTCCGACAGATACGCAGTATTTT.

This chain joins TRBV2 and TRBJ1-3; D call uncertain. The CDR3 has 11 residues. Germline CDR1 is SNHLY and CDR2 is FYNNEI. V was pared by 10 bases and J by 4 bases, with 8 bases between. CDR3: CAISLGNTIYF. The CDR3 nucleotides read TGTGCCATTTCACTGGGAAACACCATATATTTT.

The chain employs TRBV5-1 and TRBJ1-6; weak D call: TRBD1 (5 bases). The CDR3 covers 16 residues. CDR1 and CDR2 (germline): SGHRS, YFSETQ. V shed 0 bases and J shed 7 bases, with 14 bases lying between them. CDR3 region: CASSLAGAGRNSPLHF. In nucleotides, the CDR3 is TGCGCCAGCAGCTTGGCGGGAGCAGGGCGGAATTCACCCCTCCACTTT. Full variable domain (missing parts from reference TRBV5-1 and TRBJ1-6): KAGVTQTPRYLIKTRGQQVTLSCSPISGHRSVSWYQQTPGQGLQFLFEYFSETQRNKGNFPGRFSGRQFSNSRSEMNVSTLELGDSALYLCASSLAGAGRNSPLHFGNGTRLTVT.

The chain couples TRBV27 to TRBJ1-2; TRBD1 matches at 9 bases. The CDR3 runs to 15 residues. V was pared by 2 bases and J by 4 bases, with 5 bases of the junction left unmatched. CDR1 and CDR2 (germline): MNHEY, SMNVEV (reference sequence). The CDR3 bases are TGTGCCAGCAGTTTAAATCCGGGACAGGGCTATGGCTACACCTTC. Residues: CASSLNPGQGYGYTF.

The CDR3 nucleotides read TGTGCCAGCAGTGAAGGCCCCCAGGGCGCACAGACCCAGTACTTC. This translates into CASSEGPQGAQTQYF. V gene TRBV2 combines with J gene TRBJ2-5, with D perhaps TRBD1 (5 bases). Germline CDR1 reads SNHLY; CDR2 reads FYNNEI. The CDR3 has 15 amino acids. V was clipped by 1 base and J by 6 bases, with 15 bases between them.

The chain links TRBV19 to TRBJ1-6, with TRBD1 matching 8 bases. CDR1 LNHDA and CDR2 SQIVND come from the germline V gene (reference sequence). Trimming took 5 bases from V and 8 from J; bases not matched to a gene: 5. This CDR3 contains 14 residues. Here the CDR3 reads CASSRTGRDSPLHF. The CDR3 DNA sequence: TGTGCCAGTAGTCGGACAGGGCGCGATTCACCCCTCCACTTT.

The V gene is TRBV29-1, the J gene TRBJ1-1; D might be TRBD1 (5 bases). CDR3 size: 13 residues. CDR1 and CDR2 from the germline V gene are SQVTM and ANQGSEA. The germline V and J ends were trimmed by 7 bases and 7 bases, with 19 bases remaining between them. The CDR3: CSAIRGRNNEAFF. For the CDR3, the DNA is TGCAGCGCAATACGGGGACGGAATAATGAAGCTTTCTTT.

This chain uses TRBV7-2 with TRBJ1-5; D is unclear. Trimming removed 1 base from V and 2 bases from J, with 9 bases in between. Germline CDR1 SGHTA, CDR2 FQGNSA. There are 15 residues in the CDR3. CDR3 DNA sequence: TGTGCCAGCAGCTTAGTAACCGGGGGCAATCAGCCCCAGCATTTT. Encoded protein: CASSLVTGGNQPQHF.

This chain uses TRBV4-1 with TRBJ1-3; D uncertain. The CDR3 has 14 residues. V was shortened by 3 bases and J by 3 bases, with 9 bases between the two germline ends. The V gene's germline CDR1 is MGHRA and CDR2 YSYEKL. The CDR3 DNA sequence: TGCGCCAGCAGCCAGAGTATTTTTGGAAACACCATATATTTT. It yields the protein CASSQSIFGNTIYF.

CDR3 in DNA: TGTGCCAGCAGCGCCAAGGGTCATGGTTCACCCCTCCACTTT. This encodes CASSAKGHGSPLHF. V is TRBV3-1 (or the pseudogene TRBV3-2) and J is TRBJ1-6; the D is unclear. In germline, CDR1 is LGHDT, CDR2 YNNKEL (reference sequence). The CDR3 extends over 14 amino acids. The V gene lost 5 bases and the J gene lost 9 bases, with 14 bases spanning the gap.

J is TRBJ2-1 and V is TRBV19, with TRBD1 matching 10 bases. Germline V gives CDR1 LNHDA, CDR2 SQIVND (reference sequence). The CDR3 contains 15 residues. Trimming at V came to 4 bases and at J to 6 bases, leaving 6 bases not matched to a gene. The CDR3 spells CASSRGTGALNEQFF. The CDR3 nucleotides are TGTGCCAGTAGTAGAGGGACAGGGGCCCTCAATGAGCAGTTCTTC. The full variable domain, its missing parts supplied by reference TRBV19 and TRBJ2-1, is DGGITQSPKYLFRKEGQNVTLSCEQNLNHDAMYWYRQDPGQGLRLIYYSQIVNDFQKGDIAEGYSVSREKKESFPLTVTSAQKNPTAFYLCASSRGTGALNEQFFGPGTRLTVL.

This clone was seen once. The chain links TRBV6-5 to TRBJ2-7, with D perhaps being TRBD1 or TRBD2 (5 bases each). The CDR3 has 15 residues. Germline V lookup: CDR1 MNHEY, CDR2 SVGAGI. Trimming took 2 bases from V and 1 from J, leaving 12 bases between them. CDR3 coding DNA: TGTGCCAGCAGTTACCGTTTGGGGGAATCCTACGAGCAGTACTTC. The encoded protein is CASSYRLGESYEQYF.